This TCR beta chain was documented in a study of CD8 T cells in ankylosing spondylitis. Library preparation for TCR beta used quantitative 5'-RACE with molecular barcodes. MiXCR, run by TCRdb on the 5' RACE reads, gives a single entry per CDR3 protein. The sample consists of 200,000 to 250,000 distinct CDR3 sequences, about 26% of them appearing once. Findings and caveats of the study: Among TCR beta sequences, a motif of eight highly homologous variants appeared characteristic of ankylosing spondylitis blood. Certain motif variants had earlier appeared in reactive arthritis synovial fluid and blood. Clones linked to disease were reported to show significant enrichment in matched ankylosing spondylitis synovial fluid.

V lost 0 bases to trimming and J lost 7 bases, with 10 bases between them. The CDR3 spans 14 residues. The germline CDR1 and CDR2 sequences are KGHSH and LQKENI. With respect to this clonotype: Its antigen is as yet unknown.

The sequence was obtained from a male donor with ankylosing spondylitis or in good health (not recorded which). What was sequenced was blood, either unsorted or a sorted T cell fraction (not recorded which). The rearrangement joins TRBV18 to TRBJ2-1; weak D call: TRBD2 (5 bases). The CDR3 sequence is CASSPPPSKNEQFF. In DNA form, the CDR3 reads TGTGCCAGCTCACCACCGCCTAGCAAAAATGAGCAGTTCTTC.